The following is a T cell receptor beta chain sequence with its context. Its target is not known. This entry comes from a study of T-cell memory formation after mild COVID-19. Overall study context: TCR clustering was largely donor specific. Notes on the study in general: Second-wave clones with a day 37 peak had unconfirmed SARS-CoV-2 specificity. Memory from before infection featured some responding clones, which suggests cross-reactive memory joined.

Trimming shortened V by 2 bases and J by 7 bases, and 15 bases separated the two germline ends. Germline V CDR1 and CDR2: MNHEY, SVGAGI. This CDR3 is built from 14 residues. cDNA libraries for TCR alpha and TCR beta, carrying sample barcodes and UMIs, came from 5'RACE with constant-segment primers. TCRdb reprocessed the 5' RACE reads with MiXCR, giving one entry per CDR3 protein. The repertoire holds under 600,000 distinct CDR3 sequences, with roughly 22% as singletons. Material for sequencing was PBMCs or a T cell subset sorted from them (not recorded which). The receptor comes from an adult woman who had mild COVID-19 (a few samples of this study predate the infection). Cell type and time point are not known. The chain has TRBV6-5 and TRBJ2-7; the D gene is possibly TRBD2 (6 bases). Here the CDR3 DNA reads TGTGCCAGCAGTTACCAGGCGGGGACCCGGGAGCAGTACTTC. Amino acids: CASSYQAGTREQYF.